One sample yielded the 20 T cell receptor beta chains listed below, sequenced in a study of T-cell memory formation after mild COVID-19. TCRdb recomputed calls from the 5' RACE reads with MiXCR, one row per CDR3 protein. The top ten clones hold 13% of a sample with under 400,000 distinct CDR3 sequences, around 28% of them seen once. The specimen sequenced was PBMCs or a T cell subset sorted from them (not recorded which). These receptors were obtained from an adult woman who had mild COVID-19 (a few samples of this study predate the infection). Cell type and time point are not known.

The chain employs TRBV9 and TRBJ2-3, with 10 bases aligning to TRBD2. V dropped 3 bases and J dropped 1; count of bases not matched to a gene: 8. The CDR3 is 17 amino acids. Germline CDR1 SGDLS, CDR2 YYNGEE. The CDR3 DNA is TGTGCCAGCAGCGATCGGCCCGGGACTAGCGGCACAGATACGCAGTATTTT. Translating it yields CASSDRPGTSGTDTQYF.

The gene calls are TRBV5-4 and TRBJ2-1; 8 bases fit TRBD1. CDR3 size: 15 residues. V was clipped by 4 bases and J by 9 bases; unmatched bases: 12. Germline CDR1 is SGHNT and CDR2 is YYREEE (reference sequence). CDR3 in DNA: TGTGCCAGCAGCACCCCACTGGACAGGGCGAGTGAGCAGTTCTTC. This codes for CASSTPLDRASEQFF. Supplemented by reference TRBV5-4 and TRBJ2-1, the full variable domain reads ETGVTQSPTHLIKTRGQQVTLRCSSQSGHNTVSWYQQALGQGPQFIFQYYREEENGRGNFPPRFSGLQFPNYSSELNVNALELDDSALYLCASSTPLDRASEQFFGPGTRLTVL.

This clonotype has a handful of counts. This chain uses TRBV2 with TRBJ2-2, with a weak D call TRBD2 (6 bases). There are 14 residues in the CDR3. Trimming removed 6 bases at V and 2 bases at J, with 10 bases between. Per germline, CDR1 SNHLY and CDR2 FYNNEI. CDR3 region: CASRPGTNTGELFF. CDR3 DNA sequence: TGTGCCAGCAGACCCGGGACTAACACCGGGGAGCTGTTTTTT.

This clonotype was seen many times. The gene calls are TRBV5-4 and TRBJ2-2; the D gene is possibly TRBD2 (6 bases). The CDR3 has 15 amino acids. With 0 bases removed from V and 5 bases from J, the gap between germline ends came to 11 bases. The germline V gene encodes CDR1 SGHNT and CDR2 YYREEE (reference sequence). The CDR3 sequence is CASSLGREWTGELFF. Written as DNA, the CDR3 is TGTGCCAGCAGCTTGGGCCGGGAGTGGACCGGGGAGCTGTTTTTT.

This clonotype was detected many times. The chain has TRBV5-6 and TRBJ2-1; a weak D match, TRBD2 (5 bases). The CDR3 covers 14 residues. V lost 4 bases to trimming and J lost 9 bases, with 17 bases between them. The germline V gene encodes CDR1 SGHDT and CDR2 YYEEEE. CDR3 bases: TGTGCCAGCAGCGCGGGTAGCAGTCTGGTTGAGCAGTTCTTC. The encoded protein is CASSAGSSLVEQFF. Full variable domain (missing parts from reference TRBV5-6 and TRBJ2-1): DAGVTQSPTHLIKTRGQQVTLRCSPKSGHDTVSWYQQALGQGPQFIFQYYEEEERQRGNFPDRFSGHQFPNYSSELNVNALLLGDSALYLCASSAGSSLVEQFFGPGTRLTVL.

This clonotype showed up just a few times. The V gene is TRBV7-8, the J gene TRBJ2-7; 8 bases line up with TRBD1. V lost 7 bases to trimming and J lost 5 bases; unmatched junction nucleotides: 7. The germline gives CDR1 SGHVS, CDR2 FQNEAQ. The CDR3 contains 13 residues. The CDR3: CASTDDRGHEQYF. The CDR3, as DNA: TGTGCCAGCACTGACGACAGGGGTCACGAGCAGTACTTC.

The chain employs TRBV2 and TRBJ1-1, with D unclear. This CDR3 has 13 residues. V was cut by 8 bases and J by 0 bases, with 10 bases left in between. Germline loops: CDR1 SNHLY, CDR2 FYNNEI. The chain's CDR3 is CASGQLMNTEAFF. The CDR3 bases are TGTGCCAGCGGGCAACTTATGAACACTGAAGCTTTCTTT. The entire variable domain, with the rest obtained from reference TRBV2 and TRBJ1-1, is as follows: EPEVTQTPSHQVTQMGQEVILRCVPISNHLYFYWYRQILGQKVEFLVSFYNNEISEKSEIFDDQFSVERPDGSNFTLKIRSTKLEDSAMYFCASGQLMNTEAFFGQGTRLTVV.

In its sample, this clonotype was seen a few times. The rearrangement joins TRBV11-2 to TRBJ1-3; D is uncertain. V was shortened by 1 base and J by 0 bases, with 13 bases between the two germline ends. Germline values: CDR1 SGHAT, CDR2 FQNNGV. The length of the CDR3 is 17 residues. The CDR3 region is CASSLGQMGSSGNTIYF. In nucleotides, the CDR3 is TGTGCCAGCAGCTTAGGCCAAATGGGGAGCTCTGGAAACACCATATATTTT.

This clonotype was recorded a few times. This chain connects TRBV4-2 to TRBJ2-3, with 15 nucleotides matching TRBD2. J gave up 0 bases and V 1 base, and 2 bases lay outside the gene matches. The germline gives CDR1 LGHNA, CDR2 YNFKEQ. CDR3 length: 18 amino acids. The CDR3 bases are TGTGCCAGCAGCCAAGGGACTAGCGGGGGGGTTAGCACAGATACGCAGTATTTT. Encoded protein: CASSQGTSGGVSTDTQYF.

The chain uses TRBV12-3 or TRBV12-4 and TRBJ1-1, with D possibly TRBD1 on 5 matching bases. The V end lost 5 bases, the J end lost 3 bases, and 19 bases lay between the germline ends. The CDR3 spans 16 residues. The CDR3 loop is CASSPIGKGRHTEAFF. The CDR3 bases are TGTGCCAGCAGTCCCATAGGGAAGGGGAGGCACACTGAAGCTTTCTTT.

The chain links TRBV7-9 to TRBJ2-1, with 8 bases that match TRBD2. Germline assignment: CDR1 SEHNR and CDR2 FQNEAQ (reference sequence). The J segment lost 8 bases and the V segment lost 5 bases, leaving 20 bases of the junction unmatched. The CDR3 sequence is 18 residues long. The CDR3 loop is CASSALRGGREGGHEQFF. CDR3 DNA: TGTGCCAGCAGCGCCTTAAGGGGGGGACGGGAGGGCGGACATGAGCAGTTCTTC.

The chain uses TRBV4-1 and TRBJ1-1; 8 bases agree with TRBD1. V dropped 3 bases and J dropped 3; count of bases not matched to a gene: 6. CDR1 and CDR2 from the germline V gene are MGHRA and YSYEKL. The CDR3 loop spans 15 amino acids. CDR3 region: CASSQEDRGDTEAFF. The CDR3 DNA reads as TGCGCCAGCAGCCAGGAAGACAGGGGTGACACTGAAGCTTTCTTT.

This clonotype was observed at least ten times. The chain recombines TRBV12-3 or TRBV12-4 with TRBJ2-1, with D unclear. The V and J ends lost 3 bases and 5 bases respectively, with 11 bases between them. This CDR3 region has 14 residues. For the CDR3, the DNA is TGTGCCAGCAGTTTCTTACGACGGGACAATGAGCAGTTCTTC. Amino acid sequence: CASSFLRRDNEQFF.

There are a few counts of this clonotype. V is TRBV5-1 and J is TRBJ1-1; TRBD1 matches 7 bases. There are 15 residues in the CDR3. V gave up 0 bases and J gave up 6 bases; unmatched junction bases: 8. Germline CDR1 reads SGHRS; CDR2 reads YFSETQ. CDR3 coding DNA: TGCGCCAGCAGCTTGGAGGGAGGGGGCATCGCTGAAGCTTTCTTT. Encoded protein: CASSLEGGGIAEAFF.

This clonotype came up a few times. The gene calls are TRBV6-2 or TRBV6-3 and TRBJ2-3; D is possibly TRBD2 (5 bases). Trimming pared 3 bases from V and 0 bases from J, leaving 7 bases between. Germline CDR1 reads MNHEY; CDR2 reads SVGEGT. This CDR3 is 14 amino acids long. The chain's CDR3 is CASSYSESTDTQYF. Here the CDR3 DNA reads TGTGCCAGCAGTTATAGCGAAAGCACAGATACGCAGTATTTT.

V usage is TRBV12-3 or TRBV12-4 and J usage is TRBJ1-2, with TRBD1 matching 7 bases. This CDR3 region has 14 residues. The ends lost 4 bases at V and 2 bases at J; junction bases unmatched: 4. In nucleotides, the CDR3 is TGTGCCAGCAGTTCGTGGACAGGAAACTATGGCTACACCTTC. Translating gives CASSSWTGNYGYTF.

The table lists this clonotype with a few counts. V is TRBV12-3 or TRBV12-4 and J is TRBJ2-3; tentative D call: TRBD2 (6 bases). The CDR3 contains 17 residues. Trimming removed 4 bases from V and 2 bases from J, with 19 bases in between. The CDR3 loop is CASSSPDPSEPTDTQYF. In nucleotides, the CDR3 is TGTGCCAGCAGTTCCCCCGACCCTAGCGAACCCACAGATACGCAGTATTTT.

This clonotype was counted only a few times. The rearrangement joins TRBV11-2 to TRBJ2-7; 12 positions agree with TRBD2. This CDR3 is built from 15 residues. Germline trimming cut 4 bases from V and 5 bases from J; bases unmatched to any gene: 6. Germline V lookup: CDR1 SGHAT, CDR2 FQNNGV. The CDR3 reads CASSSGLAGPHEQYF. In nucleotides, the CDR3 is TGTGCCAGCAGCTCAGGACTAGCGGGGCCCCACGAGCAGTACTTC.

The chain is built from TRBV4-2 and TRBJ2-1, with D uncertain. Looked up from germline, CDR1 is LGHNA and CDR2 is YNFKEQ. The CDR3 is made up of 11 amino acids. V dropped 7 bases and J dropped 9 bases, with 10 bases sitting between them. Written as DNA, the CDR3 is TGTGCCAGCACCCAGAACACTGAGCAGTTCTTC. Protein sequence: CASTQNTEQFF.

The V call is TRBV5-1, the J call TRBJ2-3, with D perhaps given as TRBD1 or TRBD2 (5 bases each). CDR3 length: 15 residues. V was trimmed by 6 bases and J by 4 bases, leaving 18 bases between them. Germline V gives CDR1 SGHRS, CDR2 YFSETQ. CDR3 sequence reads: CASMGVGGAADTQYF. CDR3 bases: TGCGCCAGCATGGGGGTTGGCGGTGCTGCAGATACGCAGTATTTT.